The next 10 T cell receptor beta chains were all read from a single sample in a study of cytotoxic CD8 clonotypes in ibrutinib-treated CLL. Sequencing used immunoSEQ multiplex PCR; TCRdb keeps in-frame clones, though not all of them. The table lists roughly 36,000 clones, about 70% of them singletons. Source: PBMCs, taken before ibrutinib treatment. These receptors were obtained from a human donor with chronic lymphocytic leukemia.

This clone has just a few counts. This chain joins TRBV7-2 and TRBJ1-3, with D possibly matching TRBD1 (6 bases). V lost 6 bases to trimming and J lost 0 bases, with 12 bases between them. The CDR3 length is 15 residues. Germline V CDR1 and CDR2: SGHTA, FQGNSA. The CDR3 spells CASSLDRRSGNTIYF. The CDR3 DNA follows: TGTGCCAGCAGTCTCGACAGGCGCTCTGGAAACACCATATATTTT.

The chain employs TRBV28 and TRBJ2-7, with 9 bases aligning to TRBD1. This CDR3 is 15 amino acids long. Looked up from germline, CDR1 is MDHEN and CDR2 is SYDVKM. Trimming removed 4 bases from V and 3 bases from J; junction bases left unmatched: 7. In nucleotides, the CDR3 is TGTGCCAGCAGTTCTAGTGGGACAGGGCACTACGAGCAGTACTTC. It specifies CASSSSGTGHYEQYF.

The DNA for the CDR3 is TGTGCCAGCAGGGCCCCTAGCAGCTACGAGCAGTACTTC. Translation: CASRAPSSYEQYF. The V call is TRBV25-1, the J call TRBJ2-7; D possibly corresponds to TRBD2 (5 bases). This CDR3 has 13 residues. The germline V and J ends were trimmed by 6 bases and 3 bases, with 12 bases remaining between them. The V gene's germline CDR1 is MGHDK and CDR2 SYGVNS.

The chain uses TRBV4-2 and TRBJ2-3; D might be TRBD2 (6 bases). This CDR3 region has 16 residues. V lost 1 base to trimming and J lost 2 bases, with 13 bases between them. CDR1 is LGHNA and CDR2 is YNFKEQ in the germline V gene. CDR3 DNA sequence: TGTGCCAGCAGCCAAGCCGCGATAGCGGACACAGATACGCAGTATTTT. Translated: CASSQAAIADTDTQYF.

The chain combines TRBV28 with TRBJ1-1; 7 bases map to TRBD1. CDR1 is MDHEN, CDR2 SYDVKM, per germline. J was trimmed by 3 bases and V by 5 bases; bases with no gene match: 6. CDR3 length: 14 residues. The CDR3 is CASSPLDRDTEAFF. CDR3 sequence (DNA): TGTGCCAGCAGTCCCTTAGACAGGGACACTGAAGCTTTCTTT.

This clone has a handful of counts. The chain couples TRBV9 to TRBJ1-2, with 7 bases fitting TRBD1. Germline CDR1 is SGDLS and CDR2 is YYNGEE. V lost 3 bases to trimming and J lost 7 bases; unmatched junction nucleotides: 9. The CDR3 runs to 14 residues. The chain's CDR3 is CASSGGMDRFGYTF. CDR3 sequence (DNA): TGTGCCAGCAGCGGAGGGATGGACAGGTTTGGCTACACCTTC.

This clone came up a few times. The chain couples TRBV19 to TRBJ1-2; D perhaps matches TRBD1 (5 bases). Germline loops: CDR1 LNHDA, CDR2 SQIVND (reference sequence). This CDR3 spans 13 amino acids. V lost 3 bases to trimming and J lost 4 bases, with 9 bases between them. The CDR3 loop reads CASSMAGGYGYTF. The DNA for the CDR3 is TGTGCCAGTAGTATGGCCGGGGGCTATGGCTACACCTTC. Together with reference TRBV19 and TRBJ1-2, the CDR3 gives the full variable domain: DGGITQSPKYLFRKEGQNVTLSCEQNLNHDAMYWYRQDPGQGLRLIYYSQIVNDFQKGDIAEGYSVSREKKESFPLTVTSAQKNPTAFYLCASSMAGGYGYTFGSGTRLTVV.

V and J are TRBV5-8 and TRBJ1-2, with D possibly being TRBD1 (5 bases). The V gene's germline CDR1 is SGHTS and CDR2 YDEGEE. V was trimmed by 4 bases and J by 7 bases, leaving 17 bases between them. CDR3 size: 14 residues. DNA for the CDR3: TGTGCCAGCAGCCTGGTTCGGGGGGAATTTGGCTACACCTTC. As protein: CASSLVRGEFGYTF.

The V gene is TRBV28, the J gene TRBJ2-7; D remains ambiguous. Germline V gene lookup returns CDR1 MDHEN and CDR2 SYDVKM. Trimming took 8 bases from V and 5 from J, leaving 13 bases between them. There are 12 residues in the CDR3. The CDR3 sequence is CASGTLRHEQYF. CDR3 sequence (DNA): TGTGCCAGCGGAACCCTGAGACACGAGCAGTACTTC. Supplemented by reference TRBV28 and TRBJ2-7, the full variable domain reads DVKVTQSSRYLVKRTGEKVFLECVQDMDHENMFWYRQDPGLGLRLIYFSYDVKMKEKGDIPEGYSVSREKKERFSLILESASTNQTSMYLCASGTLRHEQYFGPGTRLTVT.

Only one count was recorded for this clone. V and J are TRBV27 and TRBJ2-7; 8 positions agree with TRBD1. The length of the CDR3 is 15 residues. J was trimmed by 3 bases and V by 5 bases; bases with no gene match: 9. CDR1 is MNHEY, CDR2 SMNVEV, per germline (reference sequence). CDR3 DNA sequence: TGTGCCAGCAGTAGGAACGGACAGGGCTTCTACGAGCAGTACTTC. Translating it yields CASSRNGQGFYEQYF.